The TCR beta chain described here comes from a study of graft-versus-host responses after intestinal transplantation (dated by TCRdb to the early 2020s). Notes on the research overall: The transplants that recipients received were multivisceral, liver-intestinal, or isolated intestinal. All recipients received anti-thymocyte globulin induction followed by maintenance tacrolimus and steroids for around 3 years. Graft-versus-host and host-versus-graft alloreactive T cell clones were tracked in the graft, circulation and bone marrow after intestinal transplantation using bulk TCR-beta CDR3 sequencing. Alloreactive clones were identified by sequencing pre-transplant mixed lymphocyte reaction products and comparing them with unstimulated pre-transplant donor and recipient T cells. The cohort enrolled some 23 intestinal transplant recipients, one of whom was a retransplant, and 3 patients without pretransplant specimens were excluded. Donor T cell macrochimerism was defined as a peak of at least 4% donor T cells among recipient peripheral blood mononuclear cells. Samples from a few later patients were sequenced in-house on an Illumina MiSeq with MiXCR processing rather than by the commercial service. The study at large found these results: The conclusions were limited by the relatively low number and heterogeneity of the intestinal transplant patients. GvH clones were detected in recipient bone marrow, and some of these GvH clones were observed earlier in ileal mucosa or blood, consistent with an intestinal mucosal origin. In the allografts of patients with donor T cell macrochimerism, GvH to HvG T cell clonal ratios were high. Early after transplant, declines in HvG clones were associated with peak levels of circulating GvH clones.

Worth noting for this clone: Its antigen remains unidentified. The input lacks base qualities; no much larger clone sits a single base away.

Read against the paper, the sample's time point label means: cells obtained before transplantation from donor or recipient. CD3+CD4+ and CD3+CD8+ populations were FACS-sorted from unstimulated pre-transplant donor and recipient cells taken from spleen or lymph nodes. V is cut back by 6 bases and J by 5 bases, with 1 base in the junction unmatched. Inclusive of the bounding cysteine and phenylalanine, the CDR3 is 13 residues long. The only DNA kept is the CDR3, 39 bases in frame from the first base. The CDR1 and CDR2 encoded by the germline V gene are KGHSY and FQNENV. Receptor libraries were prepared by the immunoSEQ multiplex PCR assay. For most patients, genomic DNA was isolated with the Qiagen DNeasy Blood and Tissue Kit and shipped frozen to Adaptive Biotechnologies for TCR sequencing. Adaptive Biotechnologies carried out high-throughput TCR-beta CDR3 sequencing of genomic DNA for most patients. As for how the authors treated the data: TCR sequencing data were retrieved from Adaptive's ImmunoSEQ software for 15 to 20 patients, whereas a few other patients were processed with MiXCR and VDJtools. CD4 versus CD8 sorting errors were corrected by removing sequences found in both subsets at a frequency ratio below 5:1. Because the origin of CDR3 nucleotide sequences shared between donor and recipient could not be assigned, those sequences were removed. Alloreactive clones required at least 2-fold expansion over unstimulated cells and minimum CFSE-low frequency of 0.002% (template counts) or 0.001% (read counts). A clone was considered mappable if detected in the sequenced pre-transplant spleen, lymph node, or MLR CFSE-low populations of the donor or recipient. The cumulative frequency of alloreactive clones was calculated as a percentage of all sequences, weighted by copy number. TCRdb limited this immuneACCESS table to in-frame rearrangements with V and J called. A share of clones is missing; checked studies link under half to unresolved V genes, and the rest is unexplained. That table furnishes V, J and clone size, whereas the DNA furnished D and trimming. This sample has tens of thousands of clones in its table, and nearly 95% of those were observed once. The top ten constitute less than 0.25% of the sample.

The source is a human donor who was the organ donor for an intestinal transplant. The sample here was unstimulated CD8+ T cells sorted from spleen or lymph node cells, taken before transplant. The chain couples TRBV16 to TRBJ2-5; TRBD1 agrees with 12 junctional bases. CDR3 protein: CASSGTGGETQYF. The DNA reads TGTGCCAGCAGTGGGACAGGGGGCGAGACCCAGTACTTC.